The 18 T cell receptor beta chains presented below share a single source sample, sequenced in a study of PD-L1 blockade in urothelial cancer. Time point indicated: pretreatment peripheral blood. TCRdb's copy holds only in-frame clones and misses some; the assay was immunoSEQ multiplex PCR. The table records around 130,000 clones, about 88% of them present only once. Here the sequenced sample was PBMCs, taken around atezolizumab (anti-PD-L1) treatment. These receptors were obtained from a man aged 45-60 years with urothelial cancer.

Only one count was recorded for this clone. V usage is TRBV7-2 and J usage is TRBJ2-5; TRBD1 is a possible D gene (5 bases). The ends were cut back, 0 bases at V and 1 base at J, with 12 bases in the middle. The V gene's germline CDR1 is SGHTA and CDR2 FQGNSA. The CDR3 contains 16 residues. CDR3 sequence (DNA): TGTGCCAGCAGCTTAGCCCCCGCAGGGCCCCAAGAGACCCAGTACTTC. Its protein product is CASSLAPAGPQETQYF. The full variable domain, with the rest looked up from reference TRBV7-2 and TRBJ2-5, is GAGVSQSPSNKVTEKGKDVELRCDPISGHTALYWYRQSLGQGLEFLIYFQGNSAPDKSGLPSDRFSAERTGGSVSTLTIQRTQQEDSAVYLCASSLAPAGPQETQYFGPGTRLLVL.

The rearrangement uses TRBV11-3 and TRBJ2-5; 10 bases are shared with TRBD2. Germline V gene data show CDR1 as SGHNT and CDR2 as YENEEA. This CDR3 comprises 16 residues. The J segment lost 5 bases and the V segment lost 5 bases, leaving 11 bases of the junction unmatched. The CDR3 sequence is CASSHGLAGGFETQYF. The CDR3, as DNA: TGTGCCAGCAGCCATGGATTAGCGGGAGGCTTTGAGACCCAGTACTTC.

V is TRBV5-1 and J is TRBJ1-1; 8 positions agree with TRBD1. Germline loops: CDR1 SGHRS, CDR2 YFSETQ. With V trimmed by 5 bases and J by 11 bases, 11 bases remained unmatched. The CDR3 contains 13 residues. The DNA for the CDR3 is TGCGCCAGCAGTTCTGACAGGGGCGTTGTGGCTTTCTTT. Encoded protein: CASSSDRGVVAFF. The complete variable domain, with remaining parts taken from reference TRBV5-1 and TRBJ1-1, reads KAGVTQTPRYLIKTRGQQVTLSCSPISGHRSVSWYQQTPGQGLQFLFEYFSETQRNKGNFPGRFSGRQFSNSRSEMNVSTLELGDSALYLCASSSDRGVVAFFGQGTRLTVV.

The chain couples TRBV7-9 to TRBJ1-4, with TRBD1 matching 8 bases. The CDR3 consists of 16 residues. V shed 5 bases and J 5 bases; nucleotides not matched to a gene: 10. The germline gives CDR1 SEHNR, CDR2 FQNEAQ (reference sequence). The CDR3 region has the DNA TGTGCCAGCAGCGGGGCCAGGACAGGGAAGAATGAAAAACTGTTTTTT. This translates into CASSGARTGKNEKLFF.

V is TRBV18 and J is TRBJ2-7; TRBD2 aligns across 8 bases. The germline V gene has CDR1 KGHSH and CDR2 LQKENI. Trimming removed 2 bases from V and 4 bases from J; junction bases left unmatched: 4. There are 14 residues in the CDR3. This CDR3 reads CASSPYGGDYEQYF. In DNA, the CDR3 is TGTGCCAGCTCACCATACGGGGGGGATTACGAGCAGTACTTC.

This clone was observed once. The rearrangement uses TRBV15 and TRBJ2-1, with D perhaps matching TRBD2 (5 bases). The germline V and J ends were trimmed by 0 bases and 12 bases, with 15 bases remaining between them. Germline V lookup: CDR1 LNHNV, CDR2 YYDKDF (reference sequence). CDR3 size: 14 residues. This CDR3 reads CATSREGRKVSQFF. In DNA, the CDR3 is TGTGCCACCAGCAGAGAAGGGAGAAAGGTTTCGCAGTTCTTC.

This chain links TRBV6-5 with TRBJ1-1; 7 bases line up with TRBD1. From germline, CDR1 is MNHEY and CDR2 SVGAGI. The CDR3 covers 14 residues. The V gene end was trimmed by 7 bases and the J gene end by 1 base; junction bases not matched to a gene: 6. The CDR3 coding sequence is TGTGCCAGCAACGATAACAGGGGGAACACTGAAGCTTTCTTT. Amino acids: CASNDNRGNTEAFF.

The chain employs TRBV5-1 and TRBJ2-1; 9 bases fit TRBD2. After removal of 2 bases from V and 6 bases from J, the junction contained 3 bases not matched to a gene. The CDR3 loop spans 14 amino acids. Germline V gene lookup returns CDR1 SGHRS and CDR2 YFSETQ. The CDR3 spells CASSFAREGNEQFF. DNA for the CDR3: TGCGCCAGCAGCTTCGCGCGGGAGGGCAATGAGCAGTTCTTC.

The rearrangement links TRBV5-6 to TRBJ2-1; tentatively, D is TRBD1 (6 bases). CDR1 SGHDT and CDR2 YYEEEE come from the germline V gene. With 1 base removed from V and 5 bases from J, the gap between germline ends came to 13 bases. The CDR3 is made up of 15 amino acids. In DNA, the CDR3 is TGTGCCAGCAGCTTGTCATCCTCAGGGGACAATGAGCAGTTCTTC. Its translation is CASSLSSSGDNEQFF. Supplemented by reference TRBV5-6 and TRBJ2-1, the full variable domain reads DAGVTQSPTHLIKTRGQQVTLRCSPKSGHDTVSWYQQALGQGPQFIFQYYEEEERQRGNFPDRFSGHQFPNYSSELNVNALLLGDSALYLCASSLSSSGDNEQFFGPGTRLTVL.

This chain connects TRBV28 to TRBJ2-2, with 9 positions matching TRBD2. The ends lost 6 bases at V and 6 bases at J; junction bases unmatched: 14. Looked up from germline, CDR1 is MDHEN and CDR2 is SYDVKM. The CDR3 extends over 17 amino acids. CDR3 in amino acids: CASSRLGIAGVAGELFF. CDR3 sequence (DNA): TGTGCCAGCAGCCGACTCGGGATAGCGGGAGTAGCCGGGGAGCTGTTTTTT.

J is TRBJ1-1 and V is TRBV27; D perhaps matches TRBD1 (5 bases). The CDR3 runs 14 residues. The V end lost 0 bases, the J end lost 4 bases, and 9 bases lay between the germline ends. Germline CDR1 and CDR2: MNHEY and SMNVEV (reference sequence). DNA for the CDR3: TGTGCCAGCAGTTTATCGGCAGGGATCACTGAAGCTTTCTTT. It yields the protein CASSLSAGITEAFF.

This clone was observed a handful of times. The chain combines TRBV7-9 with TRBJ1-5; D might be TRBD1 (6 bases). Trimming stripped 4 bases from V and 0 bases from J, with 13 bases between. CDR3 size: 16 residues. The germline V gene has CDR1 SEHNR and CDR2 FQNEAQ (reference sequence). The CDR3: CASSWAQGYSNQPQHF. DNA of the CDR3: TGTGCCAGCAGCTGGGCGCAGGGGTATAGCAATCAGCCCCAGCATTTT.

The chain is built from TRBV11-2 and TRBJ2-7; no clear D. The CDR3 is 12 residues long. The germline gives CDR1 SGHAT, CDR2 FQNNGV. The V end was cut by 4 bases, the J end by 0 bases, with 4 bases between. Here the CDR3 DNA reads TGTGCCAGCAGCTATAACTCCTACGAGCAGTACTTC. Amino acids: CASSYNSYEQYF.

The gene calls are TRBV4-1 and TRBJ2-3; D is possibly TRBD2 (5 bases). V dropped 0 bases and J dropped 2 bases, with 15 bases sitting between them. Germline values: CDR1 MGHRA, CDR2 YSYEKL. This CDR3 is built from 17 residues. The CDR3 nucleotides are TGCGCCAGCAGCCAAGAACGAGGAACTAGAGACACAGATACGCAGTATTTT. The encoded protein is CASSQERGTRDTDTQYF.

The CDR3 is CASSESGISYNEQFF. In DNA, the CDR3 is TGTGCCAGCAGCGAGAGCGGGATATCCTACAATGAGCAGTTCTTC. The gene calls are TRBV9 and TRBJ2-1; TRBD2 aligns across 7 bases. Germline CDR1 SGDLS, CDR2 YYNGEE. CDR3 length: 15 residues. The V gene end was trimmed by 3 bases and the J gene end by 1 base; junction bases not matched to a gene: 4.

This chain uses TRBV14 with TRBJ1-6, with unresolved D. CDR1 and CDR2 (germline): SGHDN, FVKESK. This CDR3 has 15 amino acids. Trimming cost V 3 bases and J 7 bases, with 13 bases left between them. Here the CDR3 reads CASSHTGNTNSPLHF. The CDR3, as DNA: TGTGCCAGCAGCCATACCGGGAATACGAATTCACCCCTCCACTTT.

There are a few counts of this clone. V and J are TRBV18 and TRBJ1-5; the D gene is possibly TRBD1 (5 bases). This CDR3 is built from 14 residues. V lost 3 bases and J 9 bases, leaving 15 bases between the germline ends. Germline V gives CDR1 KGHSH, CDR2 LQKENI. The CDR3 coding sequence is TGTGCCAGCTCACCGGGGCGGAGTAAGGGGCCCCAGCATTTT. Amino acids: CASSPGRSKGPQHF.

The CDR3 loop reads CASLRQVPLTDTQYF. The CDR3, as DNA: TGTGCCAGCCTCCGACAGGTTCCCCTCACAGATACGCAGTATTTT. J is TRBJ2-3 and V is TRBV6-1, with D tentatively TRBD1 (6 bases). Germline loops: CDR1 MNHNS, CDR2 SASEGT. The CDR3 covers 15 residues. Trimming pared 8 bases from V and 2 bases from J, leaving 17 bases between.